The subject of this entry is one TCR beta chain. Its antigen is as yet unknown. Germline lookup yields CDR1 LNHDA and CDR2 SQIVND (reference sequence). The CDR3 is 14 amino acids. Trimming cost V 5 bases and J 3 bases, with 13 bases left between them. This entry belongs to a study of T cell responses to AZD1222 COVID-19 vaccine. Overall study results and limits: Only six people who got AZD1222 tested seropositive at baseline. Nearly half of the spike-specific TCRs reportedly recognize variant regions that carry no mutations. All repertoire sampling was performed exclusively after the peak T cell response. There were mostly white British donors and more females than males, and clonal diversity was possibly underestimated.

The repertoire was sequenced with immunoSEQ multiplex PCR; TCRdb's copy has only in-frame clones and lacks some. The sample contains tens of thousands of clones, about 93% of which appear only once. The sequence was collected from an adult in good health. This chain uses TRBV19 with TRBJ1-2, with D possibly TRBD1 on 5 matching bases. The material was peripheral blood, obtained on day 0 of MenACWY control vaccination. The CDR3 DNA is TGTGCCAGTAGTTCACAGGTTACATACTATGGCTACACCTTC. Its translation is CASSSQVTYYGYTF.